The T cell receptor beta chain described here comes from a study of human T cells and chemical hapten exposure. About the research overall: Diphenylcyclopropenone doses were given weekly to the scalps of patients across the approximately 24-week study.

Per the original data handling: The number of TCRs in each sample had a median of approximately 93,000 and spanned roughly 23,224 to 750,000. TCRdb recomputed calls from the RACE reads with MiXCR, one row per CDR3 protein. TCRdb assigned the V and J calls; the authors' analysis was not used. The sample lists a few hundred thousand distinct CDR3 sequences, approximately 8.4% occurring once. Germline assignment: CDR1 SGHRS and CDR2 YFSETQ. V lost 0 bases and J 4 bases, leaving 10 bases between the germline ends. The CDR3 extends over 14 amino acids. Noted time point: pre-sensitization, week 0. Treatment of the sample: therapeutic diphenylcyclopropenone sensitization with weekly scalp DPC. There are a few counts of this clonotype.

The chain has TRBV5-1 and TRBJ1-1; D unresolved. This clonotype was sampled from a woman between 35 and 50 years old with alopecia areata. Some clones in this sample may be carry-over from other donors' samples. This material consisted of whole blood, taken in connection with sensitization to the hapten diphenylcyclopropenone (DPC). The CDR3 DNA follows: TGCGCCAGCAGCTTGGGCAGACTGAGCACTGAAGCTTTCTTT. Encoded protein: CASSLGRLSTEAFF.